This is a list of T cell receptor beta chains from one sample in a study of T-cell memory formation after mild COVID-19. TCRdb redid the calling of the 5' RACE reads with MiXCR, one entry per CDR3 protein. In the table there are some 190,000 distinct CDR3 sequences, 15% to 20% of which are singletons. Sequenced sample: PBMCs or a T cell subset sorted from them (not recorded which). Receptors originate from an adult woman who had mild COVID-19 (a few samples of this study predate the infection). Cell type and time point are not known. Both conserved end residues are part of each CDR3. Fields, in order: V gene, D gene, J gene, clone size, CDR3 protein, CDR3 DNA. The D gene is left open where the match is weak. Clone size, where shown, is once, few, many, or a class for clones that have expanded.

v_call: TRBV5-5
d_call: -
j_call: TRBJ1-1
clone_size: -
cdr3_aa: CASSAESVEAFF
cdr3_nt: TGTGCCAGCAGCGCTGAGAGTGTTGAAGCTTTCTTT

v_call: TRBV27
d_call: -
j_call: TRBJ1-2
clone_size: -
cdr3_aa: CASTTGNYGYTF
cdr3_nt: TGTGCCAGCACCACAGGGAACTATGGCTACACCTTC

v_call: TRBV20-1
d_call: -
j_call: TRBJ2-3
clone_size: -
cdr3_aa: CSARRDSTDTQYF
cdr3_nt: TGCAGTGCTAGGCGCGACAGCACAGATACGCAGTATTTT

v_call: TRBV11-2
d_call: -
j_call: TRBJ1-5
clone_size: -
cdr3_aa: CASSSSIGALVQPQHF
cdr3_nt: TGTGCCAGCAGCTCTTCTATAGGGGCGCTCGTTCAGCCCCAGCATTTT

v_call: TRBV7-2
d_call: TRBD2
j_call: TRBJ2-2
clone_size: -
cdr3_aa: CASRVAGAPTGELFF
cdr3_nt: TGTGCCAGCAGGGTAGCGGGAGCGCCCACCGGGGAGCTGTTTTTT

v_call: TRBV7-9
d_call: -
j_call: TRBJ1-1
clone_size: -
cdr3_aa: CASSLADRLNTEAFF
cdr3_nt: TGTGCCAGCAGCTTAGCGGACAGACTGAACACTGAAGCTTTCTTT

v_call: TRBV18
d_call: -
j_call: TRBJ2-1
clone_size: few
cdr3_aa: CASSSRQINEQFF
cdr3_nt: TGTGCCAGCTCATCACGACAGATCAATGAGCAGTTCTTC

v_call: TRBV30
d_call: -
j_call: TRBJ2-1
clone_size: few
cdr3_aa: CAWCRVDLNEQFF
cdr3_nt: TGTGCCTGGTGCAGGGTCGATCTGAATGAGCAGTTCTTC

v_call: TRBV12-3/TRBV12-4
d_call: -
j_call: TRBJ2-2
clone_size: -
cdr3_aa: CASLRVTGELFF
cdr3_nt: TGTGCCAGCTTAAGGGTCACCGGGGAGCTGTTTTTT

v_call: TRBV2
d_call: -
j_call: TRBJ2-1
clone_size: -
cdr3_aa: CASSELGRDAFF
cdr3_nt: TGTGCCAGCAGTGAACTCGGGCGGGATGCGTTCTTC